Sequencing of this TCR beta chain was carried out in a study of beta chain features in type 1 diabetes. Across the whole study: Age, gender and cell yields were similar between patients and healthy donors. Summed over all samples, the examined sorted cells came to 90 million to 120 million.

CDR3 size: 14 residues. CDR1 SGHTA and CDR2 FQGNSA come from the germline V gene. V shed 5 bases and J 5 bases; nucleotides not matched to a gene: 8. Study results and limitations: Shorter TCRB CDR3s, moderately but significantly so, were found in Type 1 diabetes patients in all four CD4+ subsets. Patients showed naive, central memory and Treg TCRB repertoires that appeared more similar than those of healthy donors.

Each donor gave one heparinised blood draw averaging around 120 mL. Details on this clone: Its antigen is still unknown.

Reverse transcription of all isolated RNA meant that expressed TCRB transcripts were sequenced. The data were produced by immunoSEQ multiplex PCR, yet TCRdb's version contains in-frame clones alone and is incomplete. The sample lists 500,000 to 650,000 clones; around 12% were seen once. The sequence was obtained from a man aged 25-40 years with type 1 diabetes. The V call is TRBV7-2, the J call TRBJ1-1; 7 bases align to TRBD1. The sequencing input was naive CD4+ T cells from blood. CDR3 DNA sequence: TGTGCCAGCAGCATAAAGACAGGGTGGACTGAAGCTTTCTTT. It codes for CASSIKTGWTEAFF.